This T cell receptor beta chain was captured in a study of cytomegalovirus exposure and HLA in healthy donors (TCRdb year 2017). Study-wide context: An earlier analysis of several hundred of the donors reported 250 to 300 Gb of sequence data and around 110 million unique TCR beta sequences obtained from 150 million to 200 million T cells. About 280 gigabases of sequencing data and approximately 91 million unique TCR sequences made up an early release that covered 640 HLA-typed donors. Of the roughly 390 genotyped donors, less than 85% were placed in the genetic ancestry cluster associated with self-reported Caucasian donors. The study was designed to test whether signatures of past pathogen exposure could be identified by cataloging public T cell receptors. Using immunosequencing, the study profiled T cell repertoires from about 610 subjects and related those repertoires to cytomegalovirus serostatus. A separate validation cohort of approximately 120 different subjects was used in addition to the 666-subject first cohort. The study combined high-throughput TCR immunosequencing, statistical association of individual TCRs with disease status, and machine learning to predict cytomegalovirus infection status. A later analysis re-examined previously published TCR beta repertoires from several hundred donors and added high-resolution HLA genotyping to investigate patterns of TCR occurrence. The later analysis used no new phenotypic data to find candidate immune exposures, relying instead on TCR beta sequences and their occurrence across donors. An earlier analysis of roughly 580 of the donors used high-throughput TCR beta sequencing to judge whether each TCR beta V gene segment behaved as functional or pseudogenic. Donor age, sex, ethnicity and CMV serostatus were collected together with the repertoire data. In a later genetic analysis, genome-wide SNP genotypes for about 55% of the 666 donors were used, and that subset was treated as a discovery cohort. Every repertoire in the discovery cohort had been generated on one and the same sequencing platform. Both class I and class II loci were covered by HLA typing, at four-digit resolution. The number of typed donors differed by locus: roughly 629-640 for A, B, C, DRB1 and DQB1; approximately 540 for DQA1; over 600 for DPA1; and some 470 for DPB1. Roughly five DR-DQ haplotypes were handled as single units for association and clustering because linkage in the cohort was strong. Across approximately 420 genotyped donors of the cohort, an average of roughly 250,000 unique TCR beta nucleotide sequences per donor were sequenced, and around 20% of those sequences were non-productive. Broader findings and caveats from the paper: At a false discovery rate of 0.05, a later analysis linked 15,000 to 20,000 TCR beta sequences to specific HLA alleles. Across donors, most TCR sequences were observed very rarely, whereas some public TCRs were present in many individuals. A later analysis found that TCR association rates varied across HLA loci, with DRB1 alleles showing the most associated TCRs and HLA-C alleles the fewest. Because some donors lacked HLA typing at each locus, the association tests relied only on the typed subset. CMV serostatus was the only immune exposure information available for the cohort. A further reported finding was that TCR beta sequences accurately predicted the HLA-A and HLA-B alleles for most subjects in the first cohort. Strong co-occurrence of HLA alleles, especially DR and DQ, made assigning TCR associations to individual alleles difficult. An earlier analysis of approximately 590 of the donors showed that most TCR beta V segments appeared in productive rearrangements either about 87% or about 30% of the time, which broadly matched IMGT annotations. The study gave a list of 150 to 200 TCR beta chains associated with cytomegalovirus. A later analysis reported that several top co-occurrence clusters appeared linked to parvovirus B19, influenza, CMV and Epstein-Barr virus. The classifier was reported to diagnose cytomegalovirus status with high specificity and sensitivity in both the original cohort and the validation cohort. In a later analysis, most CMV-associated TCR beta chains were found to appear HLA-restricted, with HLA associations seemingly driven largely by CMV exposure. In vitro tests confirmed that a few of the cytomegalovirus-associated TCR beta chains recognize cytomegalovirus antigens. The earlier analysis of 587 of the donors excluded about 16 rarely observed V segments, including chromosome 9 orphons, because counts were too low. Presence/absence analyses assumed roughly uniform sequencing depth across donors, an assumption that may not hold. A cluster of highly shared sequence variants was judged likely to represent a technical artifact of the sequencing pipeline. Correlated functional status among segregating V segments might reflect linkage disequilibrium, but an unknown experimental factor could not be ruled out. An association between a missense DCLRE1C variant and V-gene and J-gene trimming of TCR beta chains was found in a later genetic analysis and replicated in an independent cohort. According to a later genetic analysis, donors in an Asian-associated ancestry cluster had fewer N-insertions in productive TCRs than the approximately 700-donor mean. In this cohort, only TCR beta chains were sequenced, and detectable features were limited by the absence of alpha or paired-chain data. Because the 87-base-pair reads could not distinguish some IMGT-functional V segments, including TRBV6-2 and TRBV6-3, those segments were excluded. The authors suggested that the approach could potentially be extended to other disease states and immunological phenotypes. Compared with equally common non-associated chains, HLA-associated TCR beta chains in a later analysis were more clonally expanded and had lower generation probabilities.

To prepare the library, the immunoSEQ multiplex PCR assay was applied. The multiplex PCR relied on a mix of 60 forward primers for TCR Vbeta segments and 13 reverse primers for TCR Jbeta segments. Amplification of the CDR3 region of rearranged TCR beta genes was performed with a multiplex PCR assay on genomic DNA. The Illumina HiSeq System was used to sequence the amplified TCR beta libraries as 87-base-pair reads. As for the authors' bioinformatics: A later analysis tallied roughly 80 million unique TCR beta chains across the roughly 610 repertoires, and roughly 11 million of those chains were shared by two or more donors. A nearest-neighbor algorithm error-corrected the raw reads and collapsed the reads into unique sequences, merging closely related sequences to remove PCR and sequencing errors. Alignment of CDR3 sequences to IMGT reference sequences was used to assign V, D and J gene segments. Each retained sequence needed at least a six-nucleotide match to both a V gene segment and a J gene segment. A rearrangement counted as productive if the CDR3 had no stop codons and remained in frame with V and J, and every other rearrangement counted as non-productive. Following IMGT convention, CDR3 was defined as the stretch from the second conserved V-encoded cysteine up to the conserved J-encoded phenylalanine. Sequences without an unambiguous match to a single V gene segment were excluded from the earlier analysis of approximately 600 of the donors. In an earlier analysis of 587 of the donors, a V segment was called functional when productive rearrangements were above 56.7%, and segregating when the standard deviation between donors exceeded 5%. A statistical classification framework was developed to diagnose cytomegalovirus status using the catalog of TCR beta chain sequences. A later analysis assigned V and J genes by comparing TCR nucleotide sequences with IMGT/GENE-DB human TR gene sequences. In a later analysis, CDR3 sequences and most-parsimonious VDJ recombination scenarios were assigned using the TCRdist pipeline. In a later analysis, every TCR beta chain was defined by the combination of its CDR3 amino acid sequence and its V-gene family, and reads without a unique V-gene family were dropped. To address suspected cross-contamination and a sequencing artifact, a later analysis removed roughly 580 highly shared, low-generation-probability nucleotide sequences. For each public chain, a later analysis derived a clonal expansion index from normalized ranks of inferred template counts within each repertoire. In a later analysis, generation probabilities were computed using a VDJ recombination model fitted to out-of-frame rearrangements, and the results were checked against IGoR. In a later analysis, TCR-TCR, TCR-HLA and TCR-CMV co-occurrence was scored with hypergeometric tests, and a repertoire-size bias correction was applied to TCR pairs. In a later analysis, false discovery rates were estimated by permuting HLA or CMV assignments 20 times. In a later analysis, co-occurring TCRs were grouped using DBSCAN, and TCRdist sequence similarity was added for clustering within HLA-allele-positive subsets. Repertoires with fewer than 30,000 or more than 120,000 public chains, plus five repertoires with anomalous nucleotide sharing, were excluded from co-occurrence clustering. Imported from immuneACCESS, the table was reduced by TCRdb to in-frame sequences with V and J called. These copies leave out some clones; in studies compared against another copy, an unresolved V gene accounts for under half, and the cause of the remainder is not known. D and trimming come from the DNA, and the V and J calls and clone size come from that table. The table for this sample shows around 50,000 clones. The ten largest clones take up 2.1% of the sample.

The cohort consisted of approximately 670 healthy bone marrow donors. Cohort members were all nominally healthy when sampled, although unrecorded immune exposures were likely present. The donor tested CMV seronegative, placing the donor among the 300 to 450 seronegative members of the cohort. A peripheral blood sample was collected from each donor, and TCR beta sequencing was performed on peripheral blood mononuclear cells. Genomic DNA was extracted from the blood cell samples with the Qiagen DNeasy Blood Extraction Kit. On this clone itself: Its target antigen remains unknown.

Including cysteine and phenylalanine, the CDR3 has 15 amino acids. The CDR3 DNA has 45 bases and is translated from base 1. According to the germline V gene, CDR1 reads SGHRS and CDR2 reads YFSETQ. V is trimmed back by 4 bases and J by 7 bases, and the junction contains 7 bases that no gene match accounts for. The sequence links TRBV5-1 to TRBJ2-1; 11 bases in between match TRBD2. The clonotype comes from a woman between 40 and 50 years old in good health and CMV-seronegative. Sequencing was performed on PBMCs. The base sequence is TGCGCCAGCAGCAGTAGCGGGGGGGCCGGGAATGAGCAGTTCTTC. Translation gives CASSSSGGAGNEQFF.